Below are 17 T cell receptor beta chains sequenced from a single sample in a study of regulatory T cells in long-lasting Graves disease. The time point was: newly diagnosed GD, antithyroid drugs for less than 3 months. RNA isolated from PBMCs was used to make the TCR library. TCR beta libraries were built with iRepertoire HTBI primers and Arm-PCR of CDR3 regions. MiXCR was run by TCRdb on the multiplex PCR reads, yielding one entry per CDR3 protein. Of about 420,000 distinct CDR3 sequences listed, 16% are singletons. Separately, the same data were catalogued under a study of T cells in Graves' hyperthyroidism and ophthalmopathy.

The sample consisted of peripheral blood mononuclear cells (PBMCs), taken at new diagnosis, from a patient treated with antithyroid drugs. These receptors were taken from a woman aged 18-29 years with Graves disease.

The rearrangement uses TRBV12-3 or TRBV12-4 and TRBJ1-2, with a weak D call TRBD1 (6 bases). Trimming stripped 5 bases from V and 0 bases from J, with 10 bases between. This CDR3 spans 14 amino acids. The CDR3 region is CASSPGVANYGYTF. Here the CDR3 DNA reads TGTGCCAGCAGTCCAGGGGTAGCTAACTATGGCTACACCTTC.

This clonotype has just a few counts. The chain couples TRBV19 to TRBJ1-1; D is ambiguous. The CDR3 loop spans 14 amino acids. CDR1 LNHDA and CDR2 SQIVND come from the germline V gene (reference sequence). Trimming took off 4 bases at V and 7 bases at J, with 16 bases between the two ends. The CDR3: CASSKEGLGGEAFF. CDR3 nucleotides: TGTGCCAGTAGTAAAGAAGGGTTGGGCGGTGAAGCTTTCTTT.

Ten or more counts support this clonotype. J is TRBJ2-7 and V is TRBV10-1; a possible D gene is TRBD2 (6 bases). V shed 0 bases and J shed 4 bases, with 10 bases lying between them. Germline V gene data show CDR1 as WNHNN and CDR2 as SYGVQD (reference sequence). This CDR3 has 14 residues. CDR3 sequence reads: CASSESGLTYEQYF. CDR3 nucleotides: TGCGCCAGCAGTGAGTCCGGACTAACATACGAGCAGTACTTC.

This clonotype was found a few times. V is TRBV12-3 or TRBV12-4 and J is TRBJ2-1, with a tentative D call TRBD1 (6 bases). Trimming removed 5 bases from V and 8 bases from J, with 7 bases in between. This CDR3 has 11 residues. CDR3 protein: CASSRTDEQFF. For the CDR3, the DNA is TGTGCCAGCAGTCGGACAGATGAGCAGTTCTTC.

This clonotype was recorded at least ten times. The CDR3 is CSVEAEGGTGANVLTF. The CDR3 DNA sequence: TGCAGCGTTGAAGCGGAAGGGGGCACTGGGGCCAACGTCCTGACTTTC. The V gene is TRBV29-1, the J gene TRBJ2-6; TRBD1 matches 7 bases. The V and J ends lost 1 base and 2 bases, in that order; junction bases with no gene match: 5. The CDR3 has 16 residues. Looked up from germline, CDR1 is SQVTM and CDR2 is ANQGSEA.

This clonotype occurred once. The V gene is TRBV29-1, the J gene TRBJ1-1; 11 nucleotides match TRBD1. J was trimmed by 6 bases and V by 4 bases; bases with no gene match: 10. This CDR3 is built from 15 residues. CDR1 SQVTM and CDR2 ANQGSEA come from the germline V gene. The CDR3 DNA reads TGCAGCGTTGCAGCCAGGGACAGGGGGGTTCCTGAAGCTTTCTTT. Its translation is CSVAARDRGVPEAFF.

V is TRBV27 and J is TRBJ2-7; TRBD2 might be the D (5 bases). The V gene's germline CDR1 is MNHEY and CDR2 SMNVEV (reference sequence). Trimming pared 6 bases from V and 3 bases from J, leaving 15 bases between. The CDR3 is 14 residues long. The CDR3 loop is CASSHDRGFYEQYF. DNA of the CDR3: TGTGCCAGCAGCCACGATCGGGGATTCTACGAGCAGTACTTC.

The J gene is TRBJ1-1, the V gene TRBV20-1; a possible D gene is TRBD1 (6 bases). The CDR3 runs 13 residues. Looked up from germline, CDR1 is DFQATT and CDR2 is SNEGSKA (reference sequence). With 2 bases removed from V and 2 bases from J, the gap between germline ends came to 9 bases. The DNA for the CDR3 is TGCAGTGCTAGACGGGGGGCTAACACTGAAGCTTTCTTT. Amino acid sequence: CSARRGANTEAFF.

In its sample, this clonotype was seen many times. The chain combines TRBV20-1 with TRBJ2-2, with TRBD1 matching 8 bases. The CDR3 is 14 residues long. Germline loops: CDR1 DFQATT, CDR2 SNEGSKA (reference sequence). The V gene end was trimmed by 4 bases and the J gene end by 3 bases; junction bases not matched to a gene: 4. The CDR3 DNA reads as TGCAGTGCTATCACAGGGGGGCACACCGGGGAGCTGTTTTTT. Its translation is CSAITGGHTGELFF.

This clonotype was seen more than once but under ten times. The junction and the germline gene differ at one end; a read error may be behind it. The chain employs TRBV15 and TRBJ2-1; 13 bases are a match to TRBD2. CDR3 length: 13 residues. CDR1 is LNHNV and CDR2 is YYDKDF in the germline V gene (reference sequence). The CDR3 region is CATSRGGLAGFVF. CDR3 DNA sequence: TGTGCCACCAGCAGAGGGGGACTAGCGGGATTTGTCTTC.

This clonotype was observed a handful of times. A single base separates this from a much larger clone, so it may be a read error. The chain carries TRBV12-3 or TRBV12-4 and TRBJ1-2; TRBD1 matches at 7 bases. The CDR3 has 15 residues. The CDR3 here is CAGSFRTGANYGYTF. Written as DNA, the CDR3 is TGTGCCGGCAGTTTCCGGACAGGAGCTAACTATGGCTACACCTTC.

Many counts were recorded for this clonotype. This chain links TRBV29-1 with TRBJ2-5; the match to TRBD2 covers 7 bases. Germline assignment: CDR1 SQVTM and CDR2 ANQGSEA. The CDR3 is 16 amino acids. After removal of 3 bases from V and 2 bases from J, the junction contained 12 bases not matched to a gene. CDR3 sequence: CSVEPSGRTRQETQYF. The CDR3, as DNA: TGCAGCGTTGAGCCTTCTGGGAGGACTAGACAAGAGACCCAGTACTTC.

This clonotype was picked up a small number of times. A far larger clone lies a single base away; this is likely a read error. The J gene is TRBJ2-5, the V gene TRBV28, with TRBD1 matching over 9 bases. CDR1 MDHEN and CDR2 SYDVKM come from the germline V gene. The CDR3 covers 16 residues. The CDR3 loop reads CASSLVLRQGEEAQYF. DNA for the CDR3: TGTGCCAGCAGCTTAGTACTTCGACAGGGGGAAGAGGCCCAGTACTTC.

Of note for this clonotype: The junction departs from germline at one end; a sequencing error may be responsible. The genes are TRBV5-1 and TRBJ2-7, with 7 bases aligning to TRBD1. Germline CDR1 SGHRS, CDR2 YFSETQ. The CDR3 contains 14 residues. The CDR3 is CASSSDRALYEQYF. CDR3 sequence (DNA): TGTGCCAGCAGCTCCGACAGGGCCCTCTACGAGCAGTACTTC.

V and J are TRBV7-2 and TRBJ2-7; D may be TRBD2 (6 bases). This CDR3 is 15 amino acids long. V gave up 2 bases and J gave up 1 base, with 12 bases separating them. Germline V gene sequence: CDR1 SGHTA, CDR2 FQGNSA. CDR3: CASSLYGTLSYEQYF. The CDR3 region has the DNA TGTGCCAGCAGCTTATATGGGACTTTATCCTACGAGCAGTACTTC.

This clonotype was seen at least ten times. The chain recombines TRBV12-3 or TRBV12-4 with TRBJ1-4; D may be TRBD1 (6 bases). The V end lost 4 bases, the J end lost 7 bases, and 10 bases lay between the germline ends. The CDR3 is 13 amino acids. CDR3 region: CASSSQGSEKLFF. The CDR3 bases are TGTGCCAGCAGTTCACAGGGTAGTGAAAAACTGTTTTTT.

This clonotype was counted between two and nine times. This chain connects TRBV5-1 to TRBJ2-3, with 8 bases lining up with TRBD1. Germline values: CDR1 SGHRS, CDR2 YFSETQ. The junction had 3 bases not matched to a gene; V was cut back by 7 bases and J by 2 bases. This CDR3 region has 13 residues. CDR3 sequence (DNA): TGCGCCAGCCGGGACAGGATCACAGATACGCAGTATTTT. Translated: CASRDRITDTQYF.